A selection of T cell receptor beta chains follows, all from one sample in a study of beta chain features in type 1 diabetes. Sequencing was performed with immunoSEQ multiplex PCR; in TCRdb, only in-frame clones are kept and a portion is missing. Among 160,000 or so clones listed, about 63% were seen once. Specimen: naive CD4+ T cells from blood. The receptors shown here come from a man between 25 and 39 years old with type 1 diabetes. CDR3s include the opening cysteine and the closing phenylalanine or tryptophan. Each record gives: J gene, D gene, V gene, CDR3 protein. The D gene is left open where the match is weak.

TRBJ2-7 . TRBV29-1 CSVAPRGKTTEQYF
TRBJ2-3 TRBD2 TRBV7-2 CASSPPGLAGTDTQYF
TRBJ2-5 . TRBV30 CAWSVLGAAQETQYF
TRBJ2-7 . TRBV5-1 CASSLVTAERPSYEQYF
TRBJ2-7 . TRBV7-7 CASSFLDREGSYEQYF
TRBJ2-3 TRBD1 TRBV30 CAWSGGQGFDTQYF
TRBJ1-5 . TRBV21-1 CASIPRGAYSNQPQHF
TRBJ2-7 TRBD1 TRBV7-9 CASGPPDRGSYEQYF
TRBJ1-2 . TRBV9 CASSVEDSFYGYTF
TRBJ2-7 . TRBV18 CASSPPQGHEQYF
TRBJ2-7 TRBD1 TRBV29-1 CSGRDSFYEQYF
TRBJ2-1 . TRBV28 CASSFSPSGQKFF
TRBJ2-1 . TRBV6-1 CANKGANEQFF
TRBJ2-4 . TRBV10-3 CAISQDKENIQYF
TRBJ2-7 . TRBV6-5 CASRRQGRGEQYF
TRBJ2-1 . TRBV10-3 CAISEKQTAVEQFF
TRBJ1-4 . TRBV29-1 CSVEDWGSEKLFF
TRBJ1-1 . TRBV7-8 CASSQRTAEAFF
TRBJ2-1 TRBD2 TRBV7-8 CASSLARTRVYEQFF
TRBJ2-3 TRBD2 TRBV7-2 CASSFQRGGQDTQYF
TRBJ1-2 . TRBV30 CAAREGYGYTF
TRBJ2-1 TRBD1 TRBV27 CASSTTYAGTGSNEQFF
TRBJ2-1 TRBD1 TRBV27 CASSDGTGIYNEQFF
TRBJ2-3 . TRBV7-2 CASSLEGQSTDTQYF